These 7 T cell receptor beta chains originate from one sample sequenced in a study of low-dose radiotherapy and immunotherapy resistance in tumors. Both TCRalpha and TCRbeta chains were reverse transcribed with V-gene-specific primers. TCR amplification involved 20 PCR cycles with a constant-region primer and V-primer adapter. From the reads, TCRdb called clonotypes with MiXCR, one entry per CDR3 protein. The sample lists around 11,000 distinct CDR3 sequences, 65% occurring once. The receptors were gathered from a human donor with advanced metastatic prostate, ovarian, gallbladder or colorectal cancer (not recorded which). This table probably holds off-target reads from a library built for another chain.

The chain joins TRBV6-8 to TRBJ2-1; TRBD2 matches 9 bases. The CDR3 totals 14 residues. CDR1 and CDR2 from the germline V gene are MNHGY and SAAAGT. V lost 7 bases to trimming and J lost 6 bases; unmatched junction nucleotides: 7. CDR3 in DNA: TGTGCCAGCACCGTAGCGGGAGAAGGCAATGAGCAGTTCTTC. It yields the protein CASTVAGEGNEQFF.

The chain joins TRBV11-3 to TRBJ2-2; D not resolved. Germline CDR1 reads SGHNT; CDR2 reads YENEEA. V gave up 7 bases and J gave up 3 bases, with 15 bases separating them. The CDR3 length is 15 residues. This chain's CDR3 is CASNLIGADTGELFF. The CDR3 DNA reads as TGTGCCAGCAATCTTATCGGAGCCGACACCGGGGAGCTGTTTTTT. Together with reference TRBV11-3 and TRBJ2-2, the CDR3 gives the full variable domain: EAGVVQSPRYKIIEKKQPVAFWCNPISGHNTLYWYLQNLGQGPELLIRYENEEAVDDSQLPKDRFSAERLKGVDSTLKIQPAELGDSAVYLCASNLIGADTGELFFGEGSRLTVL.

The CDR3 protein is CSALDRAGETQYF. Here the CDR3 DNA reads TGCAGTGCCCTGGACAGGGCCGGAGAGACCCAGTACTTC. The chain couples TRBV20-1 to TRBJ2-5; the match to TRBD1 covers 8 bases. The length of the CDR3 is 13 residues. Germline V gene sequence: CDR1 DFQATT, CDR2 SNEGSKA (reference sequence). J was trimmed by 4 bases and V by 6 bases; bases with no gene match: 7.

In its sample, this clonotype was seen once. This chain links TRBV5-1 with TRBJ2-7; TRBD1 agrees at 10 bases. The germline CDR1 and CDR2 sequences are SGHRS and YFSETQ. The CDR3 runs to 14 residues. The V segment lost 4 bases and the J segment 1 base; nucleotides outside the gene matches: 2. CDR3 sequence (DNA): TGCGCCAGCAGCGGACAGGGGGGTTCCTACGAGCAGTACTTC. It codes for CASSGQGGSYEQYF.

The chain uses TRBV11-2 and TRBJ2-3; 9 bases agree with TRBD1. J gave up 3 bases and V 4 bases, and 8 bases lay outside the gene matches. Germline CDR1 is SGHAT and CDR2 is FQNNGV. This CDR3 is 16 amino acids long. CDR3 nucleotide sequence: TGTGCCAGCAGCTCTCGACAGGGGGTTGGGACAGATACGCAGTATTTT. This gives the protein CASSSRQGVGTDTQYF.

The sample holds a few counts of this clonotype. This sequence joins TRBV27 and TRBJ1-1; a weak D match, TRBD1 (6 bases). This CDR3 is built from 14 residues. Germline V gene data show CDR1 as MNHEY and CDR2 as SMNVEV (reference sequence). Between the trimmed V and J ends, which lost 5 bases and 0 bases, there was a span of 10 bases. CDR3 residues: CASSLDRLNTEAFF. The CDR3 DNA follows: TGTGCCAGCAGTCTGGACAGATTGAACACTGAAGCTTTCTTT.

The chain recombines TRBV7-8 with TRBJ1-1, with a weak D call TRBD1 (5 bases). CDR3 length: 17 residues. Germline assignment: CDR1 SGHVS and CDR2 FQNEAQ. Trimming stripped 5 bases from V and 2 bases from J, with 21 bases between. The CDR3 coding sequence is TGTGCCAGCAGCCTAACCGGAGACCGGGACGGCAACACTGAAGCTTTCTTT. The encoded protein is CASSLTGDRDGNTEAFF.